The next 13 T cell receptor beta chains were all read from a single sample in a study of blood T cell repertoires in COVID-19. Here immunoSEQ multiplex PCR was the method, and the copy in TCRdb shows in-frame clones only, minus some. The profile shows some 260,000 clones, around nine tenths of them singletons. Sequencing used peripheral blood. Every receptor here comes from a man aged 80 or over with acute or convalescent COVID-19.

The V call is TRBV6-5, the J call TRBJ1-2, with 9 bases lining up with TRBD1. CDR1 and CDR2 (germline): MNHEY, SVGAGI. This CDR3 contains 14 residues. The junction had 4 bases not matched to a gene; V was cut back by 5 bases and J by 3 bases. The CDR3 protein is CASSRQGVDYGYTF. The DNA for the CDR3 is TGTGCCAGCAGTAGACAGGGGGTAGACTATGGCTACACCTTC.

V usage is TRBV7-8 and J usage is TRBJ2-5, with TRBD2 matching 13 bases. The CDR3 extends over 16 amino acids. Germline V gene lookup returns CDR1 SGHVS and CDR2 FQNEAQ. V gave up 6 bases and J gave up 4 bases; unmatched junction bases: 8. The CDR3 region is CASRRGRLAGGETQYF. The CDR3 DNA reads as TGTGCCAGCAGACGAGGACGACTAGCGGGAGGAGAGACCCAGTACTTC.

This chain uses TRBV7-2 with TRBJ1-2, with TRBD1 identical over 7 bases. Germline V CDR1 and CDR2: SGHTA, FQGNSA. Unmatched junction bases numbered 8, after V lost 2 bases and J lost 8 bases. This CDR3 region has 14 residues. CDR3 nucleotide sequence: TGTGCCAGCAGCTTATTACAGGGGCGTCGGGGCTACACCTTC. It specifies CASSLLQGRRGYTF.

This rearrangement joins TRBV14 to TRBJ2-7, with 7 bases fitting TRBD1. The CDR3 is 15 residues long. Germline trimming cut 2 bases from V and 1 base from J; bases unmatched to any gene: 5. CDR1 is SGHDN and CDR2 is FVKESK in the germline V gene. DNA for the CDR3: TGTGCCAGCAGCCAATTCGACAGGGTTTCCTACGAGCAGTACTTC. It specifies CASSQFDRVSYEQYF.

This clone was observed a few times. CDR3 nucleotides: TGTGCCAGCAGCCAAGGACAGGAAGCTTTCTTT. Translation: CASSQGQEAFF. The V and J genes are TRBV3-1 (or the pseudogene TRBV3-2) and TRBJ1-1, with TRBD1 as a possible D gene (5 bases). This CDR3 region has 11 residues. Trimming cost V 1 base and J 8 bases, with 5 bases left between them. Looked up from germline, CDR1 is LGHDT and CDR2 is YNNKEL (reference sequence).

The chain links TRBV20-1 to TRBJ2-7; tentative D call: TRBD1 (5 bases). Germline V lookup: CDR1 DFQATT, CDR2 SNEGSKA (reference sequence). The germline V and J ends were trimmed by 3 bases and 0 bases, with 12 bases remaining between them. This CDR3 contains 14 residues. CDR3 in amino acids: CSASGASSSYEQYF. In nucleotides, the CDR3 is TGCAGTGCTAGTGGGGCCAGCAGCTCCTACGAGCAGTACTTC.

The chain links TRBV15 to TRBJ2-7, with 11 nucleotides matching TRBD2. The CDR3 is made up of 18 amino acids. The J segment lost 5 bases and the V segment lost 0 bases, leaving 12 bases of the junction unmatched. Germline CDR1 LNHNV, CDR2 YYDKDF (reference sequence). CDR3 sequence reads: CATSRDIIPTSGKDEQYF. The DNA for the CDR3 is TGTGCCACCAGCAGAGATATTATTCCGACTAGCGGGAAAGACGAGCAGTACTTC. Full variable domain (missing parts from reference TRBV15 and TRBJ2-7): DAMVIQNPRYQVTQFGKPVTLSCSQTLNHNVMYWYQQKSSQAPKLLFHYYDKDFNNEADTPDNFQSRRPNTSFCFLDIRSPGLGDTAMYLCATSRDIIPTSGKDEQYFGPGTRLTVT.

J is TRBJ1-1 and V is TRBV6-5; 9 positions agree with TRBD1. V trimming: 6 bases; J trimming: 12 bases; junction bases outside the gene matches: 11. CDR1 and CDR2 (germline): MNHEY, SVGAGI. CDR3 length: 13 amino acids. CDR3 sequence reads: CASSPSRDRASFF. In nucleotides, the CDR3 is TGTGCCAGCAGCCCAAGCCGGGACAGGGCGTCTTTCTTT.

The rearrangement joins TRBV19 to TRBJ1-5; TRBD1 matches 10 bases. The germline gives CDR1 LNHDA, CDR2 SQIVND (reference sequence). Trimming cost V 5 bases and J 7 bases; bases outside gene matches: 11. The CDR3 covers 16 residues. The CDR3 coding sequence is TGTGCCAGTAGTTCAACCTCGGGACAGGGGAGCCAGCCCCAGCATTTT. Translating gives CASSSTSGQGSQPQHF.

This sequence joins TRBV4-1 and TRBJ2-3; D gene ambiguous. The V end was cut by 0 bases, the J end by 8 bases, with 15 bases between. The CDR3 length is 15 residues. CDR1 MGHRA and CDR2 YSYEKL come from the germline V gene. The CDR3 reads CASSQETLNLPTQYF. For the CDR3, the DNA is TGCGCCAGCAGCCAAGAAACTCTCAATCTTCCTACGCAGTATTTT.

The chain carries TRBV7-3 and TRBJ2-5, with 9 bases aligning to TRBD2. The germline gives CDR1 SGHTA, CDR2 FQGTGA. CDR3 length: 15 amino acids. The trim removed 2 bases at V and 3 bases at J, leaving 4 bases unmatched. The CDR3 bases are TGTGCCAGCAGCTTAGGGGTAGCGGGGGAAGAGACCCAGTACTTC. This encodes CASSLGVAGEETQYF.

V gene TRBV5-1 combines with J gene TRBJ2-7; 7 nucleotides agree with TRBD2. There are 14 residues in the CDR3. Trimming removed 6 bases from V and 3 bases from J; junction bases left unmatched: 9. Germline V lookup: CDR1 SGHRS, CDR2 YFSETQ. The CDR3 DNA reads TGCGCCAGCAAGTCTCTAGCGGAAAACTACGAGCAGTACTTC. Its translation is CASKSLAENYEQYF.

The chain uses TRBV9 and TRBJ2-1, with a weak D call TRBD1 (5 bases). V lost 4 bases and J 4 bases, leaving 9 bases between the germline ends. This CDR3 spans 13 amino acids. In germline, CDR1 is SGDLS, CDR2 YYNGEE. CDR3 in DNA: TGTGCCAGCAGCACCCGACAGTACAATGAGCAGTTCTTC. The encoded protein is CASSTRQYNEQFF.